The entry below gives a single TCR beta chain sequence along with its context. What it binds is not known. These data originate in a study of cytomegalovirus exposure and HLA in healthy donors. Points from the study as a whole: HLA restriction was apparent for most CMV-associated TCR beta chains in a later analysis.

It was with 60 Vbeta and 13 Jbeta primers that the PCR ran. Per the authors' pipeline: Later reanalysis found around 74 million unique TCR beta chains, about 10 million of them shared. Data came from immunoSEQ multiplex PCR; TCRdb stores just in-frame clones and leaves some out. The D gene and trimming were derived from the DNA, and the V and J assignments and clone size from that table. The table includes roughly 81,000 clones, around 77% detected once. The sequencing sample was made of PBMCs. The sequence came from a boy between 10 and 17 years old in good health and CMV-seronegative.

The CDR3 spells CASLGQGRETQYF. The CDR3 DNA reads as TGTGCCAGCTTGGGACAGGGAAGAGAGACCCAGTACTTC. This chain connects TRBV2 to TRBJ2-5; 9 nucleotides match TRBD1. Trimming cost V 8 bases and J 4 bases; bases outside gene matches: 5. Germline V gene lookup returns CDR1 SNHLY and CDR2 FYNNEI. The CDR3 sequence is 13 residues long. Full variable domain (missing parts from reference TRBV2 and TRBJ2-5): EPEVTQTPSHQVTQMGQEVILRCVPISNHLYFYWYRQILGQKVEFLVSFYNNEISEKSEIFDDQFSVERPDGSNFTLKIRSTKLEDSAMYFCASLGQGRETQYFGPGTRLLVL.